Listed here are 25 T cell receptor beta chains from one sample, sequenced in a study of T cells in Graves' hyperthyroidism and ophthalmopathy. Amplification yielded TCR beta CDR3 regions, with RNA transcripts as the source. First-round RT-PCR with HTBI primers amplified the TCR CDR3 region. TCRdb reprocessed the multiplex PCR reads with MiXCR, giving one entry per CDR3 protein. Among a few hundred thousand distinct CDR3 sequences listed, around 42% were seen once. Sequences were obtained from peripheral blood or thyroid tissue (not recorded which). Every receptor here comes from a woman younger than 35 with Graves' hyperthyroidism.

In its sample, this clonotype was seen many times. The J gene is TRBJ2-7, the V gene TRBV7-2, with D possibly matching TRBD2 (6 bases). Trimming removed 5 bases at V and 5 bases at J, with 13 bases between. CDR3 length: 13 amino acids. Germline lookup yields CDR1 SGHTA and CDR2 FQGNSA. CDR3 coding DNA: TGTGCCAGCAGCATGCCTAGCGAACACGAGCAGTACTTC. Its translation: CASSMPSEHEQYF.

This clonotype was observed at least ten times. The CDR3 coding sequence is TGTGCCAGCAGCTCTCCCGGGACACTAAACGAGCAGTACTTC. This translates into CASSSPGTLNEQYF. The chain uses TRBV7-2 and TRBJ2-7; tentative D call: TRBD1 (6 bases). The V gene lost 4 bases and the J gene lost 5 bases, with 15 bases spanning the gap. This CDR3 region has 14 residues. Germline CDR1 SGHTA, CDR2 FQGNSA.

The V and J genes are TRBV7-3 and TRBJ1-1; D gene unclear. The CDR3 has 12 residues. Trimming took off 6 bases at V and 10 bases at J, with 15 bases between the two ends. Germline V gene data show CDR1 as SGHTA and CDR2 as FQGTGA. DNA for the CDR3: TGTGCCAGCAGTACCGAACACCGGGGAGCTTTCTTT. Translation: CASSTEHRGAFF.

This clonotype was counted ten times or more. The rearrangement links TRBV4-2 to TRBJ1-4; 8 bases map to TRBD1. The ends lost 6 bases at V and 8 bases at J; junction bases unmatched: 11. The germline V gene has CDR1 LGHNA and CDR2 YNFKEQ. The CDR3 is made up of 15 amino acids. CDR3 nucleotides: TGTGCCAGCAGAGACGCGGACAGGGAAGGGGAAAAACTGTTTTTT. Its translation is CASRDADREGEKLFF.

This clonotype was counted at least ten times. The V and J genes are TRBV18 and TRBJ1-4; no clear D. CDR3 length equals 14 residues. Germline V CDR1 and CDR2: KGHSH, LQKENI. The V and J ends lost 4 bases and 8 bases respectively, with 14 bases between them. This chain's CDR3 is CASSHGVQEEKLFF. CDR3 nucleotide sequence: TGTGCCAGCTCACACGGGGTCCAGGAGGAAAAACTGTTTTTT.

The chain couples TRBV25-1 to TRBJ2-7; 10 bases fit TRBD2. This CDR3 is built from 16 residues. The germline V gene has CDR1 MGHDK and CDR2 SYGVNS. The J segment lost 6 bases and the V segment lost 8 bases, leaving 16 bases of the junction unmatched. The CDR3 here is CASSPFDLAGAREQYF. The CDR3 DNA follows: TGTGCCAGCTCACCTTTTGACCTAGCGGGAGCACGCGAGCAGTACTTC.

This clonotype was counted at least ten times. V is TRBV3-1 and J is TRBJ1-1; D remains ambiguous. The CDR3 is 14 amino acids. Trimming shortened V by 2 bases and J by 3 bases, and 10 bases separated the two germline ends. The V gene's germline CDR1 is LGHDT and CDR2 YNNKEL (reference sequence). The CDR3 here is CASSQPARDTEAFF. CDR3 coding DNA: TGTGCCAGCAGCCAACCTGCGCGTGACACTGAAGCTTTCTTT. Drawing the rest from reference TRBV3-1 and TRBJ1-1, the complete variable domain is DTAVSQTPKYLVTQMGNDKSIKCEQNLGHDTMYWYKQDSKKFLKIMFSYNNKELIINETVPNRFSPKSPDKAHLNLHINSLELGDSAVYFCASSQPARDTEAFFGQGTRLTVV.

The CDR3 sequence: CASSLSKGNEQFF. CDR3 coding DNA: TGTGCCAGCAGCTTAAGCAAGGGGAATGAGCAGTTCTTC. The chain couples TRBV7-3 to TRBJ2-1; perhaps TRBD1 as D (5 bases). Germline V gives CDR1 SGHTA, CDR2 FQGTGA. There are 13 residues in the CDR3. Deletions cut 1 base from V and 7 bases from J, with 8 bases between.

This clonotype was detected a few times. The CDR3 here is CAWKPSPSWAEQYF. The CDR3 bases are TGTGCCTGGAAACCTTCACCCTCCTGGGCCGAGCAGTACTTC. V usage is TRBV30 and J usage is TRBJ2-7, with no clear D. V dropped 4 bases and J dropped 6 bases, with 19 bases sitting between them. The CDR3 contains 14 residues. The V gene's germline CDR1 is GTSNPN and CDR2 SVGIG (reference sequence).

The chain has TRBV12-3 or TRBV12-4 and TRBJ2-5; 8 bases agree with TRBD2. This CDR3 comprises 15 residues. Losses at the gene ends were 2 bases for V and 3 bases for J; bases not matched to a gene: 5. The CDR3 loop reads CASSLFPAGEETQYF. CDR3 in DNA: TGTGCCAGCAGTTTATTTCCAGCGGGAGAAGAGACCCAGTACTTC.

This clonotype appeared many times. The V and J genes are TRBV20-1 and TRBJ2-2; TRBD2 aligns across 12 bases. Trimming cost V 2 bases and J 6 bases; bases outside gene matches: 1. The CDR3 is 14 amino acids. Germline values: CDR1 DFQATT, CDR2 SNEGSKA (reference sequence). Here the CDR3 reads CSARLAGGPGELFF. CDR3 coding DNA: TGCAGTGCTAGACTAGCGGGAGGGCCCGGGGAGCTGTTTTTT.

This chain connects TRBV29-1 to TRBJ2-7; TRBD2 agrees at 7 bases. Trimming cost V 0 bases and J 2 bases; bases outside gene matches: 4. CDR3 length equals 14 residues. Germline CDR1 is SQVTM and CDR2 is ANQGSEA. CDR3 in DNA: TGCAGCGTTGAAGAAGCGGGACCCACCTACGAGCAGTACTTC. This sequence encodes CSVEEAGPTYEQYF.

At least ten counts were recorded for this clonotype. The V gene is TRBV12-3 or TRBV12-4, the J gene TRBJ2-2, with TRBD2 matching over 8 bases. V was pared by 6 bases and J by 7 bases, with 7 bases of the junction left unmatched. This CDR3 contains 14 residues. CDR3 in DNA: TGTGCCAGCAGCCAGGGACTAGTTGGCGGGGAGCTGTTTTTT. As protein: CASSQGLVGGELFF.

The chain is built from TRBV10-3 and TRBJ2-7, with D maybe TRBD2 (6 bases). V was clipped by 4 bases and J by 13 bases, with 23 bases between them. Germline assignment: CDR1 ENHRY and CDR2 SYGVKD. CDR3 length: 14 residues. The CDR3 region is CAISGLGGSWALYF. CDR3 DNA: TGTGCCATCAGTGGGCTCGGGGGTAGCTGGGCTTTATACTTC.

The V call is TRBV5-6, the J call TRBJ1-5, with a tentative D call TRBD1 (5 bases). Germline values: CDR1 SGHDT, CDR2 YYEEEE. V gave up 1 base and J gave up 0 bases, with 8 bases separating them. This CDR3 region has 15 residues. In DNA, the CDR3 is TGTGCCAGCAGCTTGTCAGGGAATAGCAATCAGCCCCAGCATTTT. Translated, it gives CASSLSGNSNQPQHF.

With respect to this clonotype: Its ends do not fully match the called genes, so a read error is possible. The rearrangement joins TRBV24-1 to TRBJ2-1; 9 bases map to TRBD2. The CDR3 is 14 amino acids. In germline, CDR1 is KGHDR, CDR2 SFDVKD. The CDR3 DNA sequence: TGTGCCACCATAGCGGGAGTAGCCTACAATGGGCAGTTCTTC. Its protein product is CATIAGVAYNGQFF.

This clonotype has more than one count but fewer than ten. The junction and the germline gene differ at one end; a read error may be behind it. The chain combines TRBV28 with TRBJ1-1; D gene uncertain. The germline V gene encodes CDR1 MDHEN and CDR2 SYDVKM. The CDR3 length is 15 residues. CDR3: CASSLGRVVRTKAFF. CDR3 DNA: TGTGCCAGCAGTTTGGGGAGGGTTGTACGCACTAAAGCTTTCTTT.

V gene TRBV29-1 combines with J gene TRBJ2-6, with 8 bases identical to TRBD2. Germline trimming cut 3 bases from V and 4 bases from J; bases unmatched to any gene: 5. The CDR3 is made up of 15 amino acids. Germline V gene data show CDR1 as SQVTM and CDR2 as ANQGSEA. The CDR3 here is CSVERSGTGANVLTF. CDR3 nucleotide sequence: TGCAGCGTTGAGCGTAGCGGGACGGGGGCCAACGTCCTGACTTTC.

The CDR3 here is CASNLGTAKPYGYTF. CDR3 DNA: TGTGCCAGCAATTTAGGGACAGCAAAGCCATATGGCTACACCTTC. This chain connects TRBV25-1 to TRBJ1-2; 7 bases align to TRBD1. CDR1 is MGHDK and CDR2 is SYGVNS in the germline V gene. The CDR3 spans 15 residues. Germline trimming cut 7 bases from V and 5 bases from J; bases unmatched to any gene: 13.

This clonotype occurred many times. The CDR3 loop reads CASTPDAGIDGYTF. Here the CDR3 DNA reads TGTGCCAGTACTCCTGATGCAGGGATCGATGGCTACACCTTC. The chain carries TRBV19 and TRBJ1-2; weak D call: TRBD1 (5 bases). This CDR3 has 14 amino acids. V was pared by 7 bases and J by 6 bases, with 18 bases between. Germline CDR1 LNHDA, CDR2 SQIVND (reference sequence).

The V call is TRBV20-1, the J call TRBJ1-2; TRBD1 aligns across 12 bases. Germline V gene lookup returns CDR1 DFQATT and CDR2 SNEGSKA (reference sequence). Trimming cost V 6 bases and J 8 bases; bases outside gene matches: 13. The CDR3 spans 15 residues. CDR3 in DNA: TGCAGTGCCAGCAGTTACCCCGGGACAGGGGGCGGCTACACCTTC. Its translation: CSASSYPGTGGGYTF.

This clonotype was detected many times. The rearrangement uses TRBV6-5 and TRBJ2-7; no clear D. Trimming cost V 2 bases and J 5 bases, with 4 bases left between them. The CDR3 is made up of 11 amino acids. Looked up from germline, CDR1 is MNHEY and CDR2 is SVGAGI. CDR3 in amino acids: CASSYRDEQYF. In DNA form, the CDR3 reads TGTGCCAGCAGTTACAGGGACGAGCAGTACTTC.

This clonotype was detected only a few times. This may be a read error, as it is one base from a much larger clone. The gene calls are TRBV12-3 or TRBV12-4 and TRBJ2-7; 10 nucleotides agree with TRBD1. This CDR3 is 14 amino acids long. CDR3 sequence: CASSVGQGMDERYF. The CDR3 DNA reads as TGTGCCAGCAGTGTGGGACAGGGGATGGACGAGCGGTACTTC.

The J gene is TRBJ2-5, the V gene TRBV5-1; D might be TRBD1 or TRBD2, each matching 5 bases. V gave up 7 bases and J gave up 4 bases, with 17 bases separating them. The CDR3 length is 14 residues. Germline V gene data show CDR1 as SGHRS and CDR2 as YFSETQ. CDR3 amino acids: CASPPGAGGETQYF. CDR3 nucleotide sequence: TGCGCCAGCCCCCCCGGGGCTGGGGGAGAGACCCAGTACTTC. Using reference TRBV5-1 and TRBJ2-5 for the parts outside the CDR3, the full variable domain is KAGVTQTPRYLIKTRGQQVTLSCSPISGHRSVSWYQQTPGQGLQFLFEYFSETQRNKGNFPGRFSGRQFSNSRSEMNVSTLELGDSALYLCASPPGAGGETQYFGPGTRLLVL.

This clonotype showed up many times. V usage is TRBV7-7 and J usage is TRBJ1-1; D call uncertain. The CDR3 totals 13 residues. Trimming cost V 5 bases and J 10 bases, with 17 bases left between them. Germline CDR1 and CDR2: SSHAT and FNYEAQ (reference sequence). The CDR3 sequence: CASSRMPAGRAFF. In DNA, the CDR3 is TGTGCCAGCAGCCGGATGCCGGCCGGGCGAGCTTTCTTT.